A selection of T cell receptor beta chains follows, all from one sample in a study of cytomegalovirus exposure and HLA in healthy donors. The method was immunoSEQ multiplex PCR; TCRdb's version includes in-frame clones alone and lacks a portion of them. The sample consists of about 160,000 clones, around 78% of them appearing once. The sample comprised PBMCs. The receptors come from a man between 35 and 55 years old in good health and CMV-seronegative. Each CDR3 is given with its conserved first and last residue. A D gene is named only where the DNA matches it firmly. Expanded clones are given a class, and other clones once, few, many or no size at all.

>TRBJ2-2|TRBD2|-|TRBV5-4
TGTGCCAGCAGCTTGGGCGGGGGGAACACCGGGGAGCTGTTTTTT
CASSLGGGNTGELFF
>TRBJ2-7|-|-|TRBV19
TGTGCCAGTACCCCCGGAGGGACCGAGCAGTACTTC
CASTPGGTEQYF
>TRBJ2-1|TRBD2|-|TRBV9
TGTGCCAGCAGCGTAGGACTAGCGGGACCGAGCTCCTACAATGAGCAGTTCTTC
CASSVGLAGPSSYNEQFF
>TRBJ1-3|TRBD1|-|TRBV19
TGTGCCAGTACCAACGCAGGGGGCCCTGGAAACACCATATATTTT
CASTNAGGPGNTIYF
>TRBJ1-4|TRBD1|-|TRBV18
TGTGCCAGCTCACCACCGCTTGGGACAGGGGACGAAAAACTGTTTTTT
CASSPPLGTGDEKLFF
>TRBJ2-1|TRBD1|-|TRBV18
TGTGCCAGCTCATGGGACAGGGAATACAATGAGCAGTTCTTC
CASSWDREYNEQFF
>TRBJ1-2|-|-|TRBV6-1
TGTGCCGAGGGGGGGATTAGTGGCTACACCTTC
CAEGGISGYTF
>TRBJ2-1|TRBD1|-|TRBV27
TGTGCCAGCAGTCCGACAGGGAAGGCCTACAATGAGCAGTTCTTC
CASSPTGKAYNEQFF
>TRBJ2-5|-|-|TRBV7-9
TGTTCCAGCAGCTTTGGAGTGACCCAGTACTTC
CSSSFGVTQYF
>TRBJ1-1|TRBD1|-|TRBV29-1
TGCAGCGCGGGACAGGGTATCACTGAAGCTTTCTTT
CSAGQGITEAFF
>TRBJ2-1|-|few|TRBV11-3
TGTGCCAGCAGCTTACGGGATAGGAATGAGCAGTTCTTC
CASSLRDRNEQFF
>TRBJ2-1|-|-|TRBV11-3
TGTGCCAGCAGCTCCAGGGACAATGAGCAGTTCTTC
CASSSRDNEQFF
>TRBJ2-3|TRBD2|-|TRBV11-2
TGTGCCAGCAGCCCCGGACTAGCGGGAGGGCAAGATACGCAGTATTTT
CASSPGLAGGQDTQYF
>TRBJ2-7|-|-|TRBV5-1
TGCGCCAGCAGCTTTCCGAGCTCCTACGAGCAGTACTTC
CASSFPSSYEQYF
>TRBJ1-1|TRBD1|-|TRBV7-9
TGTTCCAGCAGACAAACAATGACAGGGGCGGACACTGAAGCTTTCTTT
CSSRQTMTGADTEAFF
>TRBJ2-4|TRBD2|-|TRBV27
TGTGCCAGCAGTCCCCGACTAGCGGGAGAGGGGAACAGTCAGTACTTC
CASSPRLAGEGNSQYF
>TRBJ2-5|TRBD1|-|TRBV7-9
TGTGCCAGCAGCCGCGACAGGGGCCAAGAGACCCAGTACTTC
CASSRDRGQETQYF
>TRBJ2-4|-|-|TRBV27
TGTGCCAGCAGTTCCGGACTGAAAAACAGTCAGTACTTC
CASSSGLKNSQYF
>TRBJ2-3|-|-|TRBV28
TGTGCCAGCAGTTTATACAGGGAGGGGACAGGATTTACAGATACGCAGTATTTT
CASSLYREGTGFTDTQYF
>TRBJ1-1|-|-|TRBV13
TGTGCCAGCAGCTCGAACACCTCCCCGGAAGCTTTCTTT
CASSSNTSPEAFF
>TRBJ2-1|-|-|TRBV6-5
TGTGCCAGCAGTTACCGGGATTCCTACAATGAGCAGTTCTTC
CASSYRDSYNEQFF
>TRBJ1-1|-|few|TRBV18
TGTGCCAGCTCACCATCGACAGGCCGGGGCACTGAAGCTTTCTTT
CASSPSTGRGTEAFF
>TRBJ1-3|-|-|TRBV10-2
TGCGCCAGCAGGGACAGTCCCTCTGGAAACACCATATATTTT
CASRDSPSGNTIYF